This passage covers 14 T cell receptor beta chains from one sample sequenced in a study of blood T cell repertoires in COVID-19. The method was immunoSEQ multiplex PCR; TCRdb's version includes in-frame clones alone and lacks a portion of them. The data show 120,000 to 150,000 clones, around 83% seen once. What was sequenced was peripheral blood. The receptors come from a human donor with acute or convalescent COVID-19. The donor label of this sample is uncertain.

CDR3 amino acids: CAWMGTSGTAGELFF. As DNA, the CDR3 is TGTGCCTGGATGGGGACTAGCGGGACGGCCGGGGAGCTGTTTTTT. The chain recombines TRBV30 with TRBJ2-2; 13 bases line up with TRBD2. V lost 4 bases, J lost 6 bases, and 5 bases stayed unmatched. Germline CDR1 reads GTSNPN; CDR2 reads SVGIG (reference sequence). The CDR3 is 15 residues long.

The V and J genes are TRBV27 and TRBJ1-2; 9 bases line up with TRBD1. Losses at the gene ends were 2 bases for V and 6 bases for J; bases not matched to a gene: 1. The germline gives CDR1 MNHEY, CDR2 SMNVEV (reference sequence). The CDR3 is 13 amino acids. This CDR3 reads CASSLGTGNGYTF. The CDR3 coding sequence is TGTGCCAGCAGTTTAGGGACAGGGAATGGCTACACCTTC.

The chain joins TRBV6-5 to TRBJ2-1; D may be TRBD2 (6 bases). Germline loops: CDR1 MNHEY, CDR2 SVGAGI. There are 15 residues in the CDR3. Trimming took 0 bases from V and 14 from J, leaving 20 bases between them. The CDR3 region has the DNA TGTGCCAGCAGTTACTCGTCCGGGACCCATGGAGGGAAGTTCTTC. Its protein is CASSYSSGTHGGKFF.

The chain joins TRBV27 to TRBJ1-5, with TRBD1 matching 9 bases. The CDR3 contains 13 residues. Trimming took 8 bases from V and 5 from J; bases not matched to a gene: 4. CDR1 and CDR2 (germline): MNHEY, SMNVEV (reference sequence). DNA of the CDR3: TGTGCCAGCGGCTGGGACAGGGATCAGCCCCAGCATTTT. Translated: CASGWDRDQPQHF.

This clone appeared a single time. This sequence joins TRBV28 and TRBJ2-5, with 10 bases identical to TRBD1. V was clipped by 4 bases and J by 4 bases; unmatched bases: 6. The V gene's germline CDR1 is MDHEN and CDR2 SYDVKM. The CDR3 length is 15 residues. The CDR3 DNA reads TGTGCCAGCAGTTCAATCGGGACAGGGGTAGAGACCCAGTACTTC. This encodes CASSSIGTGVETQYF.

The V call is TRBV18, the J call TRBJ1-2, with D unclear. V was pared by 2 bases and J by 8 bases, with 12 bases between. This CDR3 has 13 residues. Germline values: CDR1 KGHSH, CDR2 LQKENI. CDR3 in DNA: TGTGCCAGCTCACCAAGGCAGGATGAGGGCTACACCTTC. This codes for CASSPRQDEGYTF.

This chain links TRBV6-5 with TRBJ2-7, with unresolved D. This CDR3 region has 14 residues. Per the germline V gene, CDR1 is MNHEY and CDR2 is SVGAGI. The V and J ends lost 0 bases and 2 bases respectively, with 8 bases between them. The DNA of the CDR3 is TGTGCCAGCAGTTACTCGTACGGAGCCTACGAGCAGTACGTC. Protein product: CASSYSYGAYEQYV.

V and J are TRBV6-5 and TRBJ1-6; tentative D call: TRBD1 (6 bases). This CDR3 is 15 amino acids long. Per the germline V gene, CDR1 is MNHEY and CDR2 is SVGAGI. Trimming stripped 6 bases from V and 4 bases from J, with 13 bases between. CDR3 sequence: CASSRQVGYNSPLHF. DNA for the CDR3: TGTGCCAGCAGCCGACAGGTCGGGTATAATTCACCCCTCCACTTT.

The chain recombines TRBV7-2 with TRBJ2-5; 8 bases are a match to TRBD1. Germline V lookup: CDR1 SGHTA, CDR2 FQGNSA. This CDR3 has 15 residues. The J segment lost 2 bases and the V segment lost 5 bases, leaving 7 bases of the junction unmatched. CDR3 region: CASSQGAGPQETQYF. The CDR3, as DNA: TGTGCCAGCAGCCAGGGGGCGGGACCTCAAGAGACCCAGTACTTC.

Written as DNA, the CDR3 is TGTGCCAGCAGTACTAGGGTCGAGGATGAGCAGTTCTTC. This encodes CASSTRVEDEQFF. The V and J genes are TRBV6-5 and TRBJ2-1, with a weak D call TRBD2 (5 bases). The V gene's germline CDR1 is MNHEY and CDR2 SVGAGI. The CDR3 length is 13 residues. Trimming left V 5 bases short and J 8 bases short, with 13 bases between.

This sequence joins TRBV6-5 and TRBJ2-7; 8 positions match TRBD2. Germline V gives CDR1 MNHEY, CDR2 SVGAGI. This CDR3 has 13 residues. V shed 7 bases, J shed 6 bases, and the junction held 8 bases outside the gene matches. As DNA, the CDR3 is TGTGCCAGCACCTCACGGGAGGGTTCCGAGCAGTACGTC. Protein sequence: CASTSREGSEQYV.

Here the CDR3 DNA reads TGCGCCAGCAGCTTGTTCTCTAGCGGGGTCAATGAGCAGTTCTTC. Its translation: CASSLFSSGVNEQFF. This rearrangement joins TRBV5-1 to TRBJ2-1; the match to TRBD2 covers 9 bases. The V and J ends lost 1 base and 6 bases, in that order; junction bases with no gene match: 5. The CDR3 covers 15 residues. In germline, CDR1 is SGHRS, CDR2 YFSETQ.

The chain recombines TRBV4-1 with TRBJ1-4, with 8 nucleotides matching TRBD1. The CDR3 is made up of 14 amino acids. Trimming took 3 bases from V and 5 from J; bases not matched to a gene: 2. From germline, CDR1 is MGHRA and CDR2 YSYEKL. The DNA for the CDR3 is TGCGCCAGCAGCCACGGACAGGGCAATGAAAAACTGTTTTTT. This gives the protein CASSHGQGNEKLFF.

The J gene is TRBJ2-5, the V gene TRBV20-1, with 7 bases aligning to TRBD1. The CDR3 runs to 14 residues. J was trimmed by 0 bases and V by 3 bases; bases with no gene match: 4. CDR1 is DFQATT, CDR2 SNEGSKA, per germline (reference sequence). For the CDR3, the DNA is TGCAGTGCTAGTCGGGACAGCAACCAAGAGACCCAGTACTTC. Its protein product is CSASRDSNQETQYF.